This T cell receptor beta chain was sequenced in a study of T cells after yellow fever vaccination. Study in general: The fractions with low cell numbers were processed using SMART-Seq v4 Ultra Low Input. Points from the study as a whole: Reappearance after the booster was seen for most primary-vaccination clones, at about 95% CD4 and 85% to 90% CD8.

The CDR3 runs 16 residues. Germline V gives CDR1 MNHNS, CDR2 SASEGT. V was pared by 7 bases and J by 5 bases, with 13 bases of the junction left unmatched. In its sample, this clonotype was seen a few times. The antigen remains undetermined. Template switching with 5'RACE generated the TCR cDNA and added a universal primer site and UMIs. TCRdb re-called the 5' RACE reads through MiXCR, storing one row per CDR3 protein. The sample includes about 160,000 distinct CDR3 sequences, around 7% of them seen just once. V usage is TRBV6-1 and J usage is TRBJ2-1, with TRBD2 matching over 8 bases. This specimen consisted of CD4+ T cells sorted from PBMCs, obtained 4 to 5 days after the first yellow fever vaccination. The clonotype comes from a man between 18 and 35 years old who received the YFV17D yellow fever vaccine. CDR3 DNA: TGTGCCAGCATCCTTCTCGGAACTAGCGGAAACAATGAGCAGTTCTTC. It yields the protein CASILLGTSGNNEQFF.